This TCR beta chain was retrieved from a study of T cells in Graves' hyperthyroidism and ophthalmopathy. RNA transcripts yielded amplified TCR beta CDR3 regions. Primed by the HTBI set, a first-round RT-PCR was run on the TCR CDR3. MiXCR, applied by TCRdb to the multiplex PCR reads, yields one record per CDR3 protein. The sample has approximately 400,000 distinct CDR3 sequences; roughly 14% are singletons. This clonotype was seen ten or more times. Germline V CDR1 and CDR2: SGHVS, FNYEAQ. The germline V and J ends were trimmed by 4 bases and 0 bases, with 6 bases remaining between them. The CDR3 runs 13 residues.

The chain uses TRBV7-6 and TRBJ1-1; D is unclear. This sequence originates from a man aged 25 to 40 with Graves' hyperthyroidism that later progressed to Graves' ophthalmopathy. The material sequenced was blood. In DNA, the CDR3 is TGTGCCAGCAGCTCAGGACTGAACACTGAAGCTTTCTTT. This encodes CASSSGLNTEAFF.